This T cell receptor beta chain derives from a study of Ad26.COV2.S vaccination and SARS-CoV-2 variants. Study-wide findings and caveats: Considerable breadth of spike-specific CD8+ and CD4+ T cell responses has reportedly been documented following vaccination. Similar non-spike TCR breadth was observed in recipients of vaccine and of placebo. Placebo recipients showed lower spike-specific TCR breadth than vaccinees. Quantification of TCR breadth and depth may have yielded underestimates of total T cell responses.

About this clone itself: Its target is not known.

Method: immunoSEQ multiplex PCR; TCRdb's copy keeps in-frame clones and lacks some. The repertoire holds roughly 150,000 clones, with 86% as singletons. This CDR3 has 13 residues. From germline, CDR1 is SEHNR and CDR2 FQNEAQ (reference sequence). V lost 4 bases and J lost 1, with 7 bases in between. The V and J genes are TRBV7-9 and TRBJ1-1; the D gene is possibly TRBD1 (5 bases). The source was peripheral blood, collected after recovery from COVID-19. The TCR was taken from a human donor who had recovered from COVID-19. The CDR3 sequence: CASSYDRNTEAFF. For the CDR3, the DNA is TGTGCCAGCAGCTATGACAGGAACACTGAAGCTTTCTTT.